A single sample is the source of the 24 T cell receptor beta chains below, sequenced in a study of T cells in Graves' hyperthyroidism and ophthalmopathy. There were TCR beta CDR3 regions amplified from RNA transcripts. Carried out on the TCR CDR3, a first-round RT-PCR used the HTBI primer set. TCRdb re-called the multiplex PCR reads with MiXCR, one entry per CDR3 protein. The table has about 500,000 distinct CDR3 sequences, approximately 16% seen once; the top ten hold around 18%. What was sequenced was blood. The receptors were sampled from a woman between 18 and 29 years old with Graves' hyperthyroidism.

This clonotype was picked up a small number of times. The chain is built from TRBV20-1 and TRBJ2-3, with 8 bases lining up with TRBD2. Germline V gene data show CDR1 as DFQATT and CDR2 as SNEGSKA (reference sequence). The CDR3 spans 14 residues. J lost 3 bases, V lost 5 bases, and 7 bases had no gene match. The CDR3 DNA reads as TGCAGTGCTTCGGGGGGCGGGAGGACAGATACGCAGTATTTT. This gives the protein CSASGGGRTDTQYF.

This clonotype was found once. This sequence joins TRBV13 and TRBJ2-7; 8 bases map to TRBD2. This CDR3 is 15 amino acids long. CDR1 is PRHDT, CDR2 FYEKMQ, per germline (reference sequence). Trimming removed 3 bases from V and 3 bases from J; junction bases left unmatched: 7. The CDR3 coding sequence is TGTGCCAGCAGCTTGGCCACAGCGGGAGTCTACGAGCAGTACTTC. Its protein product is CASSLATAGVYEQYF.

This clonotype was seen repeatedly, ten times or more. The V and J genes are TRBV15 and TRBJ2-1, with D possibly TRBD2 on 5 matching bases. V was pared by 3 bases and J by 9 bases, with 15 bases between. The CDR3 loop spans 14 amino acids. Germline CDR1 reads LNHNV; CDR2 reads YYDKDF (reference sequence). As DNA, the CDR3 is TGTGCCACCAGCAGCCCTTCGAGGGCCAGTGAGCAGTTCTTC. This translates into CATSSPSRASEQFF.

In its sample, this clonotype was seen many times. The chain combines TRBV6-2 or TRBV6-3 with TRBJ1-2; D unclear. The CDR3 is 12 amino acids. Deletions cut 8 bases from V and 4 bases from J, with 11 bases between. The V gene's germline CDR1 is MNHEY and CDR2 SVGEGT. CDR3 protein: CASAGGGYGYTF. CDR3 nucleotides: TGTGCCAGCGCGGGTGGCGGCTATGGCTACACCTTC.

This clonotype has just a few counts. V usage is TRBV19 and J usage is TRBJ2-7; weak D call: TRBD1 (5 bases). CDR1 LNHDA and CDR2 SQIVND come from the germline V gene (reference sequence). The germline V and J ends were trimmed by 5 bases and 5 bases, with 13 bases remaining between them. The CDR3 totals 13 residues. The CDR3 sequence is CASSWAGNDEQYF. The CDR3 DNA reads TGTGCCAGTAGTTGGGCAGGGAACGACGAGCAGTACTTC.

This clonotype has at least ten counts. This chain uses TRBV12-3 or TRBV12-4 with TRBJ1-1, with no clear D. V was pared by 3 bases and J by 4 bases, with 9 bases between. CDR3 length: 13 amino acids. In DNA form, the CDR3 reads TGTGCCAGCAGTTTGGGTGGCGCCACTGAAGCTTTCTTT. Its protein product is CASSLGGATEAFF.

This clonotype was found many times. This chain connects TRBV20-1 to TRBJ1-1; maybe TRBD1 (5 bases). Germline CDR1 reads DFQATT; CDR2 reads SNEGSKA (reference sequence). There are 14 residues in the CDR3. Trimming took 3 bases from V and 0 from J, leaving 11 bases between them. The CDR3 sequence is CSAREDSMNTEAFF. Written as DNA, the CDR3 is TGCAGTGCTAGGGAAGACAGTATGAACACTGAAGCTTTCTTT.

This clonotype was seen ten or more times. The chain combines TRBV11-2 with TRBJ2-7; TRBD1 matches at 7 bases. The germline V gene has CDR1 SGHAT and CDR2 FQNNGV. J was trimmed by 0 bases and V by 1 base; bases with no gene match: 9. This CDR3 region has 17 residues. DNA of the CDR3: TGTGCCAGCAGCTTAGGCCATCCGGGACAGAACTCCTACGAGCAGTACTTC. It translates to CASSLGHPGQNSYEQYF.

This clonotype has ten or more counts. The CDR3 loop is CASRPGLAYNEQFF. The CDR3 DNA is TGTGCCAGCAGGCCGGGACTCGCCTACAATGAGCAGTTCTTC. The V call is TRBV27, the J call TRBJ2-1, with TRBD2 as a possible D gene (6 bases). The CDR3 runs to 14 residues. V lost 6 bases and J 2 bases, leaving 11 bases between the germline ends. The germline CDR1 and CDR2 sequences are MNHEY and SMNVEV (reference sequence).

This clonotype was counted a few times. The chain carries TRBV20-1 and TRBJ2-7; 8 bases match TRBD1. Germline V gene lookup returns CDR1 DFQATT and CDR2 SNEGSKA (reference sequence). The CDR3 is 14 amino acids. V lost 5 bases and J lost 1; bases outside the gene matches: 7. The CDR3 coding sequence is TGCAGTGCTCTTACGGACAGGGTGTCCTACGAGCAGTACTTC. It encodes CSALTDRVSYEQYF.

This clonotype turned up a few times. The genes are TRBV9 and TRBJ1-2, with 10 positions matching TRBD1. V dropped 0 bases and J dropped 6; count of bases not matched to a gene: 5. Germline CDR1 reads SGDLS; CDR2 reads YYNGEE. This CDR3 region has 15 residues. The CDR3 loop reads CASSVAPGQGHGYTF. The CDR3 nucleotides read TGTGCCAGCAGCGTAGCTCCGGGACAGGGGCATGGCTACACCTTC.

This clonotype was picked up many times. The chain couples TRBV24-1 to TRBJ1-5; tentative D call: TRBD1 (6 bases). The germline V gene has CDR1 KGHDR and CDR2 SFDVKD. CDR3 size: 14 residues. V was pared by 2 bases and J by 2 bases, with 6 bases between. As DNA, the CDR3 is TGTGCCACCAGTGATTCAGGGGGCAATCAGCCCCAGCATTTT. It encodes CATSDSGGNQPQHF.

CDR3 coding DNA: TGTGCCAGCAGTCCGACCTGGACAGGGTTGAGTGAGCAGTTCTTC. Its translation is CASSPTWTGLSEQFF. The chain combines TRBV27 with TRBJ2-1; 8 bases align to TRBD1. CDR1 MNHEY and CDR2 SMNVEV come from the germline V gene (reference sequence). The CDR3 is 15 residues long. V lost 5 bases to trimming and J lost 9 bases; unmatched junction nucleotides: 12.

This clonotype was recorded many times. The chain carries TRBV6-5 and TRBJ2-7, with D uncertain. The CDR3 runs 15 residues. The V gene lost 2 bases and the J gene lost 3 bases, with 14 bases spanning the gap. CDR1 MNHEY and CDR2 SVGAGI come from the germline V gene. The CDR3 region has the DNA TGTGCCAGCAGTTACCCTGGACGGGTCCACTACGAGCAGTACTTC. It yields the protein CASSYPGRVHYEQYF.

This clonotype was detected many times. The chain is built from TRBV19 and TRBJ1-1; D remains ambiguous. V lost 7 bases, J lost 1 base, and 13 bases lay in between. The CDR3 totals 14 residues. Germline loops: CDR1 LNHDA, CDR2 SQIVND (reference sequence). For the CDR3, the DNA is TGTGCCAGTACCGAGGAGGGAGGGAACACTGAAGCTTTCTTT. This sequence encodes CASTEEGGNTEAFF.

This chain connects TRBV9 to TRBJ2-5; 11 bases line up with TRBD2. The CDR3 sequence is 17 residues long. Germline V gene sequence: CDR1 SGDLS, CDR2 YYNGEE. V lost 3 bases and J lost 4; bases outside the gene matches: 11. The CDR3 DNA is TGTGCCAGCAGCGCCCGCCCGGGTAGCGGGAGGGGAGAGACCCAGTACTTC. It specifies CASSARPGSGRGETQYF.

This chain links TRBV16 with TRBJ1-2, with D possibly TRBD1 on 6 matching bases. Germline CDR1 is KGHSY and CDR2 is FQNENV. Trimming took off 2 bases at V and 4 bases at J, with 14 bases between the two ends. The CDR3 sequence is 15 residues long. As DNA, the CDR3 is TGTGCCAGCAGCCAAATCCCGGGGGGCTCCTATGGCTACACCTTC. Its protein is CASSQIPGGSYGYTF. Full variable domain (rest looked up from reference TRBV16 and TRBJ1-2): GEEVAQTPKHLVRGEGQKAKLYCAPIKGHSYVFWYQQVLKNEFKFLISFQNENVFDETGMPKERFSAKCLPNSPCSLEIQATKLEDSAVYFCASSQIPGGSYGYTFGSGTRLTVV.

This clonotype was counted at least ten times. This chain uses TRBV7-2 with TRBJ2-5; D unresolved. V lost 5 bases and J lost 5, with 12 bases in between. Germline CDR1 is SGHTA and CDR2 is FQGNSA. There are 13 residues in the CDR3. This CDR3 reads CASSGDVWETQYF. Written as DNA, the CDR3 is TGTGCCAGCAGCGGGGATGTTTGGGAGACCCAGTACTTC.

This clonotype occurred many times. The CDR3 DNA reads as TGTGCCAGCAGCCAAGATCGAGAAGACACTGAAGCTTTCTTT. Translation gives CASSQDREDTEAFF. The V and J genes are TRBV3-1 and TRBJ1-1; D not resolved. From germline, CDR1 is LGHDT and CDR2 YNNKEL (reference sequence). With 0 bases removed from V and 3 bases from J, the gap between germline ends came to 8 bases. The CDR3 is 14 residues long.

This clonotype occurred a few times. The chain combines TRBV18 with TRBJ2-7; D is ambiguous. The CDR3 covers 14 residues. The germline V and J ends were trimmed by 2 bases and 9 bases, with 17 bases remaining between them. Germline values: CDR1 KGHSH, CDR2 LQKENI. CDR3 residues: CASSPAGPSGGQYF. DNA for the CDR3: TGTGCCAGCTCACCAGCCGGACCTTCAGGCGGGCAGTACTTC.

This clonotype was seen many times. J is TRBJ2-1 and V is TRBV28; possibly TRBD2 for D (8 bases). This CDR3 region has 20 residues. Per germline, CDR1 MDHEN and CDR2 SYDVKM. Trimming pared 4 bases from V and 4 bases from J, leaving 29 bases between. The CDR3 is CASSSRYGTATSGKYNEQFF. CDR3 bases: TGTGCCAGCAGTTCCCGGTATGGGACAGCTACTAGCGGAAAATACAATGAGCAGTTCTTC.

The chain has TRBV19 and TRBJ2-7; 10 nucleotides agree with TRBD2. The trim removed 2 bases at V and 3 bases at J, leaving 7 bases unmatched. The CDR3 covers 16 residues. Germline CDR1 LNHDA, CDR2 SQIVND (reference sequence). The CDR3, as DNA: TGTGCCAGTAGTATATCATGGGGGACTAGCGACTACGAGCAGTACTTC. The encoded protein is CASSISWGTSDYEQYF.

The chain recombines TRBV6-5 with TRBJ2-7, with D uncertain. The CDR3 is 14 amino acids. V was pared by 0 bases and J by 7 bases, with 13 bases between. The germline gives CDR1 MNHEY, CDR2 SVGAGI. The CDR3 DNA reads TGTGCCAGCAGTTACTCGTTTTTGAGACCGGAGCAGTACTTC. It is translated as CASSYSFLRPEQYF.

This clonotype was picked up many times. This chain connects TRBV7-9 to TRBJ2-2, with no clear D. The length of the CDR3 is 15 residues. Germline assignment: CDR1 SEHNR and CDR2 FQNEAQ (reference sequence). Trimming took 3 bases from V and 3 from J, leaving 11 bases between them. This CDR3 is CASSFPLTDTGELFF. CDR3 DNA: TGTGCCAGCAGCTTCCCCTTGACGGACACCGGGGAGCTGTTTTTT. Full variable domain (remainder filled in from reference TRBV7-9 and TRBJ2-2): DTGVSQNPRHKITKRGQNVTFRCDPISEHNRLYWYRQTLGQGPEFLTYFQNEAQLEKSRLLSDRFSAERPKGSFSTLEIQRTEQGDSAMYLCASSFPLTDTGELFFGEGSRLTVL.